A single sample gave rise to the 29 T cell receptor beta chains below, sequenced in a study of OX40 agonist ivuxolimab in advanced cancers. The table came from immunoSEQ multiplex PCR; TCRdb's copy has only in-frame clones and leaves some out. Of some 40,000 clones in the sample, about 72% were seen once. The source was CD4+ or CD8+ T cells sorted from blood, collected in a trial of the OX40 agonist ivuxolimab. The receptors originated from an adult with an advanced solid tumor such as melanoma, head and neck, liver or kidney cancer.

This clone came up a few times. The chain joins TRBV18 to TRBJ1-1; TRBD1 aligns across 7 bases. V gave up 1 base and J gave up 3 bases; unmatched junction bases: 8. CDR1 and CDR2 (germline): KGHSH, LQKENI. The CDR3 length is 16 residues. The CDR3 bases are TGTGCCAGCTCACCACTCTTTGGACAGGAGGACACTGAAGCTTTCTTT. Its translation: CASSPLFGQEDTEAFF. The complete variable domain, with remaining parts taken from reference TRBV18 and TRBJ1-1, reads NAGVMQNPRHLVRRRGQEARLRCSPMKGHSHVYWYRQLPEEGLKFMVYLQKENIIDESGMPKERFSAEFPKEGPSILRIQQVVRGDSAAYFCASSPLFGQEDTEAFFGQGTRLTVV.

The chain joins TRBV6-6 to TRBJ1-2; D unclear. This CDR3 contains 13 residues. Looked up from germline, CDR1 is MNHNY and CDR2 is SVGAGI (reference sequence). V dropped 7 bases and J dropped 3 bases, with 12 bases sitting between them. The CDR3 DNA is TGTGCCAGCATCCCCGGTTTGTACTATGGCTACACCTTC. It encodes CASIPGLYYGYTF.

The V and J genes are TRBV4-1 and TRBJ2-1; 10 bases match TRBD2. Germline CDR1 and CDR2: MGHRA and YSYEKL. This CDR3 has 15 residues. Trimming at V came to 3 bases and at J to 7 bases, leaving 6 bases not matched to a gene. CDR3 DNA: TGCGCCAGCAGCCACCCCGGGACTAGCGCTAATGAGCAGTTCTTC. Translation gives CASSHPGTSANEQFF.

J is TRBJ1-4 and V is TRBV10-2; D is possibly TRBD1 (5 bases). V was pared by 8 bases and J by 8 bases, with 15 bases between. Germline V gene sequence: CDR1 WSHSY, CDR2 SAAADI. The CDR3 has 13 amino acids. CDR3 sequence reads: CASWRGGEEKLFF. DNA of the CDR3: TGCGCCAGCTGGCGGGGGGGTGAAGAAAAACTGTTTTTT.

The V call is TRBV19, the J call TRBJ1-1; D is ambiguous. The CDR3 loop spans 15 amino acids. Deletions cut 3 bases from V and 5 bases from J, with 16 bases between. Germline CDR1 and CDR2: LNHDA and SQIVND (reference sequence). CDR3 amino acids: CASSIKVNPRTEAFF. CDR3 DNA: TGTGCCAGTAGTATCAAAGTCAATCCGAGAACTGAAGCTTTCTTT.

The chain links TRBV4-3 to TRBJ1-1; tentative D call: TRBD1 (6 bases). CDR3 length: 15 amino acids. V lost 0 bases and J lost 3, with 11 bases in between. CDR1 is LGHNA and CDR2 is YSLEER in the germline V gene. The CDR3 DNA reads TGCGCCAGCAGCCAAGACGCAGGGGCATACACTGAAGCTTTCTTT. Translation: CASSQDAGAYTEAFF.

The rearrangement links TRBV2 to TRBJ2-5; 11 nucleotides match TRBD2. The V and J ends lost 2 bases and 4 bases, in that order; junction bases with no gene match: 0. CDR1 is SNHLY and CDR2 is FYNNEI in the germline V gene. The CDR3 extends over 14 amino acids. The CDR3 DNA reads as TGTGCCAGCAGTGAACTAGCGGGAGGAGAGACCCAGTACTTC. The encoded protein is CASSELAGGETQYF.

This chain joins TRBV7-2 and TRBJ1-2; D remains unclear. V was shortened by 1 base and J by 4 bases, with 7 bases between the two germline ends. Germline V gene lookup returns CDR1 SGHTA and CDR2 FQGNSA. The CDR3 extends over 13 amino acids. CDR3 amino acids: CASSLGAPYGYTF. The CDR3 DNA sequence: TGTGCCAGCAGCTTAGGAGCTCCCTATGGCTACACCTTC. Variable domain in full (rest from reference TRBV7-2 and TRBJ1-2): GAGVSQSPSNKVTEKGKDVELRCDPISGHTALYWYRQSLGQGLEFLIYFQGNSAPDKSGLPSDRFSAERTGGSVSTLTIQRTQQEDSAVYLCASSLGAPYGYTFGSGTRLTVV.

The gene calls are TRBV28 and TRBJ2-5; the match to TRBD2 covers 14 bases. After removal of 5 bases from V and 4 bases from J, the junction contained 6 bases not matched to a gene. Germline CDR1 MDHEN, CDR2 SYDVKM. CDR3 length: 16 amino acids. Here the CDR3 reads CASSRGTSGSGETQYF. CDR3 in DNA: TGTGCCAGCAGTCGCGGGACTAGCGGGAGCGGAGAGACCCAGTACTTC.

The chain couples TRBV10-3 to TRBJ2-7; no firm D call. Germline-derived CDR1 and CDR2 are ENHRY and SYGVKD. V shed 8 bases and J shed 3 bases, with 11 bases lying between them. The CDR3 sequence is 12 residues long. This CDR3 is CAIGDRNYEQYF. The CDR3 nucleotides read TGTGCCATCGGCGACCGTAACTACGAGCAGTACTTC.

In this sample, this clone turned up a few times. The chain employs TRBV9 and TRBJ1-1; D gene unclear. This CDR3 has 15 residues. Germline V gene lookup returns CDR1 SGDLS and CDR2 YYNGEE. V dropped 0 bases and J dropped 0 bases, with 9 bases sitting between them. CDR3 sequence reads: CASSVGAFMNTEAFF. The DNA of the CDR3 is TGTGCCAGCAGCGTAGGGGCATTCATGAACACTGAAGCTTTCTTT.

Details on this clone: With a much larger clone just one base away, this may be a read error. This sequence joins TRBV7-2 and TRBJ2-7; D remains ambiguous. Germline CDR1 reads SGHTA; CDR2 reads FQGNSA. The CDR3 totals 12 residues. V was cut by 3 bases and J by 2 bases, with 5 bases left in between. The CDR3: CASSFGTYEQYF. The CDR3, as DNA: TGTGCCAGCAGCTTCGGAACCTACGAGCAGTACTTC.

This clone occurred a few times. The genes are TRBV27 and TRBJ2-1, with 9 bases identical to TRBD2. Looked up from germline, CDR1 is MNHEY and CDR2 is SMNVEV (reference sequence). V was pared by 5 bases and J by 0 bases, with 8 bases of the junction left unmatched. CDR3 length: 17 amino acids. The CDR3 DNA follows: TGTGCCAGCAGTACTCCTAGCGGGGTTAGCTCCTACAATGAGCAGTTCTTC. Translation: CASSTPSGVSSYNEQFF.

The chain has TRBV7-6 and TRBJ2-5; D possibly uses TRBD1 or TRBD2 (7 bases each). The DNA end is a closer match to TRBJ2-7, so the J assignment may be wrong. Looked up from germline, CDR1 is SGHVS and CDR2 is FNYEAQ. The CDR3 length is 14 residues. The CDR3 DNA sequence: TGTGCCAGCAGCTTAGTTGCAGGGGGGGACGAGCAGTACTTC. This translates into CASSLVAGGDEQYF.

This chain joins TRBV5-1 and TRBJ2-1; tentatively, D is TRBD1 (6 bases). Per germline, CDR1 SGHRS and CDR2 YFSETQ. V gave up 5 bases and J gave up 7 bases, with 16 bases separating them. The CDR3 is 14 residues long. The CDR3 bases are TGCGCCAGCAGAGGGACACCAGTATCAAATGAGCAGTTCTTC. The encoded protein is CASRGTPVSNEQFF.

The chain recombines TRBV6-5 with TRBJ2-6; no clear D gene. From germline, CDR1 is MNHEY and CDR2 SVGAGI. The CDR3 runs to 15 residues. Trimming left V 5 bases short and J 1 base short, with 9 bases between. CDR3 region: CASSRPSSGANVLTF. The CDR3 DNA reads TGTGCCAGCAGTCGACCGTCATCTGGGGCCAACGTCCTGACTTTC.

By share, this clone counts as medium-sized. The chain links TRBV19 to TRBJ2-7; D unresolved. Germline CDR1 LNHDA, CDR2 SQIVND (reference sequence). The CDR3 contains 14 residues. Trimming cost V 4 bases and J 0 bases, with 10 bases left between them. Here the CDR3 DNA reads TGTGCCAGTAGTACAGACACCTACTCCTACGAGCAGTACTTC. Its protein product is CASSTDTYSYEQYF.

The genes are TRBV5-1 and TRBJ1-2; D gene unclear. CDR1 is SGHRS and CDR2 is YFSETQ in the germline V gene. V was trimmed by 4 bases and J by 5 bases, leaving 18 bases between them. The CDR3 has 15 amino acids. This chain's CDR3 is CASSNAAGSSYGYTF. DNA of the CDR3: TGCGCCAGCAGCAACGCCGCTGGCAGCTCTTATGGCTACACCTTC.

The rearrangement uses TRBV27 and TRBJ2-1; 12 positions match TRBD2. The CDR3 contains 15 residues. The trim removed 1 base at V and 7 bases at J, leaving 2 bases unmatched. Germline values: CDR1 MNHEY, CDR2 SMNVEV (reference sequence). The CDR3 region has the DNA TGTGCCAGCAGTTTATTTACTAGCGGGAGGAATGAGCAGTTCTTC. Its protein is CASSLFTSGRNEQFF.

This clone was counted between two and nine times. The rearrangement joins TRBV19 to TRBJ2-1; the match to TRBD2 covers 10 bases. The ends lost 5 bases at V and 0 bases at J; junction bases unmatched: 7. Germline lookup yields CDR1 LNHDA and CDR2 SQIVND (reference sequence). CDR3 size: 17 residues. CDR3 nucleotide sequence: TGTGCCAGTAGTCATTCACCTAGCGGGAGCTCCTACAATGAGCAGTTCTTC. Its translation: CASSHSPSGSSYNEQFF. Supplemented by reference TRBV19 and TRBJ2-1, the full variable domain reads DGGITQSPKYLFRKEGQNVTLSCEQNLNHDAMYWYRQDPGQGLRLIYYSQIVNDFQKGDIAEGYSVSREKKESFPLTVTSAQKNPTAFYLCASSHSPSGSSYNEQFFGPGTRLTVL.

The chain links TRBV2 to TRBJ2-7, with TRBD2 matching 8 bases. Germline V gene lookup returns CDR1 SNHLY and CDR2 FYNNEI. This CDR3 comprises 15 residues. After removal of 7 bases from V and 3 bases from J, the junction contained 11 bases not matched to a gene. CDR3 amino acids: CASMRLTSGVYEQYF. As DNA, the CDR3 is TGTGCCAGCATGCGGCTAACTAGCGGAGTCTACGAGCAGTACTTC.

The J gene is TRBJ2-1, the V gene TRBV27, with 9 bases lining up with TRBD2. Trimming took 2 bases from V and 4 from J; bases not matched to a gene: 0. The CDR3 covers 14 residues. CDR1 is MNHEY and CDR2 is SMNVEV in the germline V gene (reference sequence). The CDR3 region is CASSLLAGYNEQFF. The CDR3 DNA is TGTGCCAGCAGTTTACTAGCGGGGTACAATGAGCAGTTCTTC.

This clone turned up a few times. The chain uses TRBV9 and TRBJ2-3; D is unclear. Germline CDR1 reads SGDLS; CDR2 reads YYNGEE. The CDR3 runs 14 residues. The ends were cut back, 3 bases at V and 3 bases at J, with 11 bases in the middle. Here the CDR3 reads CASSGQVATDTQYF. The CDR3 bases are TGTGCCAGCAGCGGCCAGGTAGCAACAGATACGCAGTATTTT.

The chain joins TRBV28 to TRBJ1-1, with a possible D match to TRBD1 (5 bases). The germline CDR1 and CDR2 sequences are MDHEN and SYDVKM. The CDR3 consists of 12 residues. Trimming took 8 bases from V and 5 from J, leaving 12 bases between them. CDR3 in DNA: TGTGCCAGCGGTCACGGGGGGACTGAAGCTTTCTTT. It is translated as CASGHGGTEAFF.

The chain has TRBV28 and TRBJ2-6; 10 nucleotides line up with TRBD1. The CDR3 contains 18 residues. After removal of 3 bases from V and 2 bases from J, the junction contained 7 bases not matched to a gene. CDR1 and CDR2 (germline): MDHEN, SYDVKM. The CDR3 DNA reads TGTGCCAGCAGTTTCGGACAGGGGGGCTTAACTGGGGCCAACGTCCTGACTTTC. It yields the protein CASSFGQGGLTGANVLTF. Drawing the rest from reference TRBV28 and TRBJ2-6, the complete variable domain is DVKVTQSSRYLVKRTGEKVFLECVQDMDHENMFWYRQDPGLGLRLIYFSYDVKMKEKGDIPEGYSVSREKKERFSLILESASTNQTSMYLCASSFGQGGLTGANVLTFGAGSRLTVL.

V gene TRBV7-9 combines with J gene TRBJ2-7; 10 bases align to TRBD2. The germline CDR1 and CDR2 sequences are SEHNR and FQNEAQ (reference sequence). V trimming: 5 bases; J trimming: 5 bases; junction bases outside the gene matches: 12. The CDR3 spans 16 residues. The CDR3 reads CASSTGLAVRKNEQYF. For the CDR3, the DNA is TGTGCCAGCAGCACAGGACTAGCGGTGCGGAAAAACGAGCAGTACTTC.

The gene calls are TRBV6-5 and TRBJ1-4; D possibly corresponds to TRBD1 (5 bases). Trimming left V 6 bases short and J 7 bases short, with 9 bases between. The CDR3 is 12 amino acids. The germline CDR1 and CDR2 sequences are MNHEY and SVGAGI. DNA of the CDR3: TGTGCCAGCAGACAGGAAACTGAAAAACTGTTTTTT. Its translation is CASRQETEKLFF.

Comments on this clone: Relative to the germline gene, one junction end is altered; a read error may explain this. The chain carries TRBV5-4 and TRBJ2-2; 7 nucleotides line up with TRBD2. This CDR3 has 16 amino acids. Germline values: CDR1 SGHNT, CDR2 YYREEE (reference sequence). The CDR3 reads CASSQQSGINTGELFF. The CDR3 region has the DNA TGCGCCAGCAGCCAACAAAGCGGGATAAACACCGGGGAGCTGTTTTTT.

The chain couples TRBV7-6 to TRBJ2-5; tentatively, D is TRBD2 (5 bases). Looked up from germline, CDR1 is SGHVS and CDR2 is FNYEAQ. The V end lost 3 bases, the J end lost 5 bases, and 13 bases lay between the germline ends. CDR3 length equals 14 residues. The CDR3 region is CASSFGVSVETQYF. The DNA for the CDR3 is TGTGCCAGCAGCTTCGGGGTTTCGGTTGAGACCCAGTACTTC.